Each of the 3 T cell receptor beta chains below was sequenced from the same sample in a study of blood T cell repertoires in COVID-19. Only in-frame clones appear in the TCRdb table, and some are missing; sequencing was by immunoSEQ multiplex PCR. There are 300,000 or so clones in the sample; roughly 90% occur only once, and roughly 2.9% lies in the top ten. The sample consisted of PBMCs or T cells enriched from blood (not recorded which). All receptors come from a woman in her forties or fifties who had been exposed to COVID-19.

The rearrangement uses TRBV5-1 and TRBJ2-7; no reliable D call. Trimming left V 4 bases short and J 2 bases short, with 10 bases between. The germline V gene encodes CDR1 SGHRS and CDR2 YFSETQ. The CDR3 runs 13 residues. The CDR3 region has the DNA TGCGCCAGCAGCCCGCAAGCCACCTACGAGCAGTACTTC. Amino acid sequence: CASSPQATYEQYF. Together with reference TRBV5-1 and TRBJ2-7, the CDR3 gives the full variable domain: KAGVTQTPRYLIKTRGQQVTLSCSPISGHRSVSWYQQTPGQGLQFLFEYFSETQRNKGNFPGRFSGRQFSNSRSEMNVSTLELGDSALYLCASSPQATYEQYFGPGTRLTVT.

V and J are TRBV29-1 and TRBJ1-2; D may be TRBD1 (6 bases). Between the trimmed V and J ends, which lost 5 bases and 8 bases, there was a span of 9 bases. Per the germline V gene, CDR1 is SQVTM and CDR2 is ANQGSEA. The CDR3 runs to 10 residues. CDR3 sequence (DNA): TGCAGCGTTCTACAGGGAGGCTACACCTTC. Its protein is CSVLQGGYTF.

J is TRBJ2-2 and V is TRBV15; 8 nucleotides match TRBD2. Germline CDR1 LNHNV, CDR2 YYDKDF (reference sequence). The CDR3 runs 16 residues. J gave up 6 bases and V 4 bases, and 10 bases lay outside the gene matches. The CDR3 DNA is TGTGCCACCAGCACGACCTCTAGCGGGTTGTCCGGGGAGCTGTTTTTT. Protein: CATSTTSSGLSGELFF.